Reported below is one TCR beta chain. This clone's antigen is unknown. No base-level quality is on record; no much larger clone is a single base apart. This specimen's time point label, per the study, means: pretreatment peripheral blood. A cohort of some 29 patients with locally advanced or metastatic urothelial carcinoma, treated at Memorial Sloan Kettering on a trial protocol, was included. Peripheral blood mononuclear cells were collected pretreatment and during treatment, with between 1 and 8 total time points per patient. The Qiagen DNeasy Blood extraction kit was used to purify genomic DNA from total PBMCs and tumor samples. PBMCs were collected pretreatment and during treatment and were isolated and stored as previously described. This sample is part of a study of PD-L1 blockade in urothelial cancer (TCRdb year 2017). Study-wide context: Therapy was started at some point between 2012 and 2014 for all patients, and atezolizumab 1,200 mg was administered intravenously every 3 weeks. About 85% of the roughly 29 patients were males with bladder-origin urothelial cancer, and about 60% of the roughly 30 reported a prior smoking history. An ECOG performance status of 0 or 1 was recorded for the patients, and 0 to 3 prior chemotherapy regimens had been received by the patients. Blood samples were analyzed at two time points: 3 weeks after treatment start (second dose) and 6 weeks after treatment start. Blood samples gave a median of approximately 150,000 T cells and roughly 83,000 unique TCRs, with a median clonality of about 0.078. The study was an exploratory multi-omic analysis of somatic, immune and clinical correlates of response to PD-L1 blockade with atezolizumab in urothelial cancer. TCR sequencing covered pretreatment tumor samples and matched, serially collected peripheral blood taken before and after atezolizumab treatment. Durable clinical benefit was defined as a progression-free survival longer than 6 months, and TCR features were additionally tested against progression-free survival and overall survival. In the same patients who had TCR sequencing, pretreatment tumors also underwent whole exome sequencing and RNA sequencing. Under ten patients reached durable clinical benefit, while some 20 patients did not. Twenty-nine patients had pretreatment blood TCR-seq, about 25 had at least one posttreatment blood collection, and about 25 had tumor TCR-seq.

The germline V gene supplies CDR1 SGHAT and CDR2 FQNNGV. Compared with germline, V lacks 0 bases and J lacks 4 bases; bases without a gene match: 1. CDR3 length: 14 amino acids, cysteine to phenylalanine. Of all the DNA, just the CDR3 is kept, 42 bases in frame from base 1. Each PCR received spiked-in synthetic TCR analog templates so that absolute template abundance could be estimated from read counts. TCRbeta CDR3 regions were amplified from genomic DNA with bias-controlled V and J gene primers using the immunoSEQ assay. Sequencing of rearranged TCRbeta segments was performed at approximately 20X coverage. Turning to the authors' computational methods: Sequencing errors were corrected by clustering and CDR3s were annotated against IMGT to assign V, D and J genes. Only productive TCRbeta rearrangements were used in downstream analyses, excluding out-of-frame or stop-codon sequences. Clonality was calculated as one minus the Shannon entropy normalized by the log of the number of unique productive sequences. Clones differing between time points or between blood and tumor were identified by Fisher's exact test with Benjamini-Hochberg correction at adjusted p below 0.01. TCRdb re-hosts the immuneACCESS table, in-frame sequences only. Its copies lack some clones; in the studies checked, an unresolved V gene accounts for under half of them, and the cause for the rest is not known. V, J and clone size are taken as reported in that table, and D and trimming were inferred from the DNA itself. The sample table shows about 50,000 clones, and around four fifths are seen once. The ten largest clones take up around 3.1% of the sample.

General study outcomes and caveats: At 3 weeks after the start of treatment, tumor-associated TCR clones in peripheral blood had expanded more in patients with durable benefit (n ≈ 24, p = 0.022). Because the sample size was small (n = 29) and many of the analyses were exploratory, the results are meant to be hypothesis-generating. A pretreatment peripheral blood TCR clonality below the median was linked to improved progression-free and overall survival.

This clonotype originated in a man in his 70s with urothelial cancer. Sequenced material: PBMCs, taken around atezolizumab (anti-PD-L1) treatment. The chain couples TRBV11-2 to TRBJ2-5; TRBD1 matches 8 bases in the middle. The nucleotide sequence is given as TGTGCCAGCAGCTTAGACAGGGGGCTAGAGACCCAGTACTTC. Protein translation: CASSLDRGLETQYF.